This is a list of T cell receptor beta chains from one sample in a study of blood T cell repertoires in COVID-19. Only in-frame clones appear in the TCRdb table, and some are missing; sequencing was by immunoSEQ multiplex PCR. The profile shows 280,000 or so clones, about 88% of them singletons. The specimen was peripheral blood. The receptors originated from a woman aged 55-75 years with acute or convalescent COVID-19. Each CDR3 is given with its conserved first and last residue. The order of the fields is clone size, V gene, D gene, J gene, CDR3 DNA, CDR3 protein. D genes are given only for firm matches. Size is omitted from some rows. Given values are once, few, many or a class for expanded clones.

clone_size: -; v_call: TRBV5-5; d_call: -; j_call: TRBJ2-3; cdr3_nt: TGTGCCAGCAGCCGAACTCAGGGCATTAGCACAGATACGCAGTATTTT; cdr3_aa: CASSRTQGISTDTQYF
clone_size: -; v_call: TRBV19; d_call: -; j_call: TRBJ2-4; cdr3_nt: TGTGCCAGCAGGAGGGGAAACATTCAGTACTTC; cdr3_aa: CASRRGNIQYF
clone_size: -; v_call: TRBV20-1; d_call: -; j_call: TRBJ2-1; cdr3_nt: TGCAGTGCTCCTCCGGCCGGGGAGCAGTTCTTC; cdr3_aa: CSAPPAGEQFF
clone_size: -; v_call: TRBV19; d_call: TRBD2; j_call: TRBJ2-1; cdr3_nt: TGTGCCAGTAGTTCTGGACTAGCGGGAGAAAATGAGCAGTTCTTC; cdr3_aa: CASSSGLAGENEQFF
clone_size: once; v_call: TRBV7-9; d_call: TRBD1; j_call: TRBJ2-7; cdr3_nt: TGTGCCAGCAGCTTAGACGGGACAGTGGACTACGAGCAGTACTTC; cdr3_aa: CASSLDGTVDYEQYF
clone_size: -; v_call: TRBV23-1; d_call: -; j_call: TRBJ2-7; cdr3_nt: TGCGCCAGCAGGCCTAGTGTGCAGTACTTC; cdr3_aa: CASRPSVQYF
clone_size: -; v_call: TRBV3-1/TRBV3-2; d_call: -; j_call: TRBJ2-7; cdr3_nt: TGTGCCAGCAGCCCCCATCGGGGATCATCATTAGGCTACGAGCAGTACTTC; cdr3_aa: CASSPHRGSSLGYEQYF
clone_size: -; v_call: TRBV7-3; d_call: -; j_call: TRBJ2-2; cdr3_nt: TGTGCCAGCAGTTCAGACACCGGGGAGCTGTTTTTT; cdr3_aa: CASSSDTGELFF
clone_size: many; v_call: TRBV11-2; d_call: -; j_call: TRBJ1-2; cdr3_nt: TGTGCCAGCAGCTCCCTCTCGGACATTGGCTACACCTTC; cdr3_aa: CASSSLSDIGYTF
clone_size: -; v_call: TRBV5-5; d_call: -; j_call: TRBJ1-1; cdr3_nt: TGTGCCAGCAGCTTACAAACTGGGACACTGACTGAAGCTTTCTTT; cdr3_aa: CASSLQTGTLTEAFF
clone_size: few; v_call: TRBV27; d_call: -; j_call: TRBJ1-3; cdr3_nt: TGTGCCAGCAGTTTTACAGCTGGAAACACCATATATTTT; cdr3_aa: CASSFTAGNTIYF
clone_size: -; v_call: TRBV27; d_call: TRBD1; j_call: TRBJ1-4; cdr3_nt: TGTGCCAGCAGTCCCGGGACAGATGAAAAACTGTTTTTT; cdr3_aa: CASSPGTDEKLFF
clone_size: once; v_call: TRBV12-3/TRBV12-4; d_call: TRBD1; j_call: TRBJ2-5; cdr3_nt: TGTGCCAGCACCCCAGGGGGAGAGACCCAGTACTTC; cdr3_aa: CASTPGGETQYF
clone_size: -; v_call: TRBV6-5; d_call: -; j_call: TRBJ2-5; cdr3_nt: TGTGCCAGCAGTTACTCGAGGTCAGAAGAGACCCAGTACTTC; cdr3_aa: CASSYSRSEETQYF
clone_size: -; v_call: TRBV4-3; d_call: TRBD2; j_call: TRBJ2-3; cdr3_nt: TGCGCCAGCAGCCAAGCGGCGGGGGGCACAGATACGCAGTATTTT; cdr3_aa: CASSQAAGGTDTQYF
clone_size: -; v_call: TRBV5-4; d_call: -; j_call: TRBJ1-1; cdr3_nt: TGTGCCAGCAGCTTGGTGGGGGCCGACACTGAAGCTTTCTTT; cdr3_aa: CASSLVGADTEAFF
clone_size: -; v_call: TRBV5-5; d_call: -; j_call: TRBJ1-5; cdr3_nt: TGTGCCAGCAGCTTTCAGGGCAGGGCAAATCAGCCCCAGCATTTT; cdr3_aa: CASSFQGRANQPQHF
clone_size: -; v_call: TRBV21-1; d_call: -; j_call: TRBJ1-5; cdr3_nt: TGTGCCGGTCACCGAGGGGGCTCCGGAAATCAGAATAGCAATCAGCCCCAGCATTTT; cdr3_aa: CAGHRGGSGNQNSNQPQHF
clone_size: -; v_call: TRBV28; d_call: TRBD1; j_call: TRBJ1-6; cdr3_nt: TGTGCCAGCCCCCCCTCTGGGACAGGGGGCATTAGTTCACCCCTCCACTTT; cdr3_aa: CASPPSGTGGISSPLHF
clone_size: -; v_call: TRBV7-3; d_call: -; j_call: TRBJ2-1; cdr3_nt: TGTGCCAGCAGCTTATCGCAGCTAGGCTCTGAGCAGTTCTTC; cdr3_aa: CASSLSQLGSEQFF
clone_size: -; v_call: TRBV19; d_call: TRBD1; j_call: TRBJ2-2; cdr3_nt: TGTGCCAGTAGCACCCCGGACAGGGGGGTAACCGGGGAGCTGTTTTTT; cdr3_aa: CASSTPDRGVTGELFF
clone_size: once; v_call: TRBV5-4; d_call: -; j_call: TRBJ2-1; cdr3_nt: TGTGCCAGCAGCTGGAGAGGCGACAATGAGCAGTTCTTC; cdr3_aa: CASSWRGDNEQFF
clone_size: -; v_call: TRBV28; d_call: -; j_call: TRBJ1-4; cdr3_nt: TGTGCCAGCAGTGCGGGGGCAGGGATAGGCACTAATGAAAAACTGTTTTTT; cdr3_aa: CASSAGAGIGTNEKLFF
clone_size: -; v_call: TRBV19; d_call: -; j_call: TRBJ1-2; cdr3_nt: TGTGCCAGTAGTAGCGGCGGGGGCGGTGGCTACACCTTC; cdr3_aa: CASSSGGGGGYTF
clone_size: once; v_call: TRBV10-3; d_call: TRBD1; j_call: TRBJ1-3; cdr3_nt: TGTGCCACCAGGGACGGGACAGGGGGAATACTCTCTGGAAACACCATATATTTT; cdr3_aa: CATRDGTGGILSGNTIYF
clone_size: -; v_call: TRBV28; d_call: TRBD1; j_call: TRBJ1-5; cdr3_nt: TGTGCCAGCAGTTGGGACAGGGGGCTGGGCAATCAGCCCCAGCATTTT; cdr3_aa: CASSWDRGLGNQPQHF
clone_size: -; v_call: TRBV28; d_call: -; j_call: TRBJ1-4; cdr3_nt: TGTGCCAGCAGTCTCATCAGGGGACCGGCAACTAATGAAAAACTGTTTTTT; cdr3_aa: CASSLIRGPATNEKLFF
clone_size: -; v_call: TRBV15; d_call: TRBD1; j_call: TRBJ1-4; cdr3_nt: TGTGCCACCAGCAGAGGGGGGACAGGGGCGAGTGAAAAACTGTTTTTT; cdr3_aa: CATSRGGTGASEKLFF
clone_size: -; v_call: TRBV5-5; d_call: -; j_call: TRBJ2-7; cdr3_nt: TGTGCCAGCAGCTCGGGGGTAGCTGCTTGGGAGCAGTACTTC; cdr3_aa: CASSSGVAAWEQYF
clone_size: -; v_call: TRBV7-3; d_call: -; j_call: TRBJ2-3; cdr3_nt: TGTGCCAGCAGCCCATACGGGGGGCAATCTAGCACAGATACGCAGTATTTT; cdr3_aa: CASSPYGGQSSTDTQYF
clone_size: -; v_call: TRBV6-5; d_call: TRBD1; j_call: TRBJ1-1; cdr3_nt: TGTGCCAGCAGCCTACAGGGGGCTGAAGCTTTCTTT; cdr3_aa: CASSLQGAEAFF
clone_size: once; v_call: TRBV6-1; d_call: TRBD2; j_call: TRBJ2-7; cdr3_nt: TGTGCCAGCAGTGAAGCGTGGGGAGCGGGAGGGATCTACGAGCAGTACTTC; cdr3_aa: CASSEAWGAGGIYEQYF
clone_size: -; v_call: TRBV6-6; d_call: TRBD1; j_call: TRBJ2-1; cdr3_nt: TGTGCCAGCAGTCCCCCAGAGGGACAGTACTCTTTATCCTACAATGAGCAGTTCTTC; cdr3_aa: CASSPPEGQYSLSYNEQFF
clone_size: -; v_call: TRBV15; d_call: -; j_call: TRBJ2-7; cdr3_nt: TGTGCCACCAGAAACGGGGGTAGGACTAGGGGGTCCTACGAGCAGTACTTC; cdr3_aa: CATRNGGRTRGSYEQYF
clone_size: -; v_call: TRBV7-2; d_call: TRBD2; j_call: TRBJ2-3; cdr3_nt: TGTGCCAGCAGCCTAGGACTAGCCAGCACAGATACGCAGTATTTT; cdr3_aa: CASSLGLASTDTQYF
clone_size: -; v_call: TRBV5-8; d_call: TRBD2; j_call: TRBJ2-7; cdr3_nt: TGTGCCAGCAGCTTGACTAGCGGGAGAGGCGAGCAGTACTTC; cdr3_aa: CASSLTSGRGEQYF
clone_size: -; v_call: TRBV6-6; d_call: TRBD2; j_call: TRBJ2-3; cdr3_nt: TGTGCCAGCAGTCGCGCTAGCGGGAGGGTTCTAACTAGCACAGATACGCAGTATTTT; cdr3_aa: CASSRASGRVLTSTDTQYF
clone_size: once; v_call: TRBV7-3; d_call: TRBD1; j_call: TRBJ2-1; cdr3_nt: TGTGCCAGCAGCACCACCGGGACAGGGTCTTACAATGAGCAGTTCTTC; cdr3_aa: CASSTTGTGSYNEQFF
clone_size: -; v_call: TRBV6-2/TRBV6-3; d_call: -; j_call: TRBJ2-1; cdr3_nt: TGTGCCAGCAGTTACTCGTTTCCTCAGACTGAACCGGTGGATGAGCAGTTCTTC; cdr3_aa: CASSYSFPQTEPVDEQFF
clone_size: -; v_call: TRBV3-1/TRBV3-2; d_call: -; j_call: TRBJ1-2; cdr3_nt: TGTGCCAGCAGCCTGCCAGGCCGCGGGTATGGCTACACCTTC; cdr3_aa: CASSLPGRGYGYTF
clone_size: -; v_call: TRBV13; d_call: -; j_call: TRBJ1-5; cdr3_nt: TGTGCCAGCAGCCGAACCCGGACGGTGGCGGGGCCCCAGCATTTT; cdr3_aa: CASSRTRTVAGPQHF
clone_size: -; v_call: TRBV19; d_call: TRBD1; j_call: TRBJ1-5; cdr3_nt: TGTGCCAGTAGTATGCCCGGGACAGTTAGCAATCAGCCCCAGCATTTT; cdr3_aa: CASSMPGTVSNQPQHF
clone_size: -; v_call: TRBV2; d_call: TRBD1; j_call: TRBJ2-7; cdr3_nt: TGTGCCAGCAGGACACAGGGGGCAGGCGAGCAGTACTTC; cdr3_aa: CASRTQGAGEQYF
clone_size: -; v_call: TRBV5-1; d_call: TRBD1; j_call: TRBJ2-7; cdr3_nt: TGCGCCAGCAGCCCGGGACAGGGGCACTCCTACGAGCAGTACTTC; cdr3_aa: CASSPGQGHSYEQYF
clone_size: -; v_call: TRBV3-1/TRBV3-2; d_call: -; j_call: TRBJ1-1; cdr3_nt: TGTGCCAGCAGCCCCCGGACGTTGGGAGAAATTACTGAAGCTTTCTTT; cdr3_aa: CASSPRTLGEITEAFF
clone_size: few; v_call: TRBV6-1; d_call: -; j_call: TRBJ1-5; cdr3_nt: TGTGCCAGCAGTGAAGGACAGAGCAATCAGCCCCAGCATTTT; cdr3_aa: CASSEGQSNQPQHF
clone_size: -; v_call: TRBV6-1; d_call: -; j_call: TRBJ1-5; cdr3_nt: TGTGCCAGCAGTGAAGCTGGCGGAGGGGTGTGGCCCCAGCATTTT; cdr3_aa: CASSEAGGGVWPQHF
clone_size: -; v_call: TRBV19; d_call: TRBD2; j_call: TRBJ2-7; cdr3_nt: TGTGCCAGTAGCCCAACTAGCGGGAGAGTGTTCGAGCAGTACTTC; cdr3_aa: CASSPTSGRVFEQYF
clone_size: -; v_call: TRBV6-1; d_call: -; j_call: TRBJ2-4; cdr3_nt: TGTGCCAGCAGTGATGGCGGTATAGTCAAAAACATTCAGTACTTC; cdr3_aa: CASSDGGIVKNIQYF
clone_size: -; v_call: TRBV7-2; d_call: TRBD2; j_call: TRBJ2-2; cdr3_nt: TGTGCCAGCAGCCCTTCAGGCGGGAGGGCCCGCACCGGGGAGCTGTTTTTT; cdr3_aa: CASSPSGGRARTGELFF
clone_size: -; v_call: TRBV11-3; d_call: -; j_call: TRBJ2-1; cdr3_nt: TGTGCCAGCAGCTTTTCGGGTAATGAGCAGTTCTTC; cdr3_aa: CASSFSGNEQFF
clone_size: -; v_call: TRBV27; d_call: -; j_call: TRBJ1-5; cdr3_nt: TGTGCCAGCAGTTTAATGCGGAATCAGCCCCAGCATTTT; cdr3_aa: CASSLMRNQPQHF
clone_size: -; v_call: TRBV9; d_call: TRBD1; j_call: TRBJ2-7; cdr3_nt: TGTGCCAGCAGCGTAGCCGAGAGGGGGCCGGTGGACGAGCAGTACTTC; cdr3_aa: CASSVAERGPVDEQYF
clone_size: -; v_call: TRBV28; d_call: TRBD1; j_call: TRBJ1-5; cdr3_nt: TGTGCCAGCAGTTTGAGCTGGACAGGGGGTAATCAGCCCCAGCATTTT; cdr3_aa: CASSLSWTGGNQPQHF
clone_size: -; v_call: TRBV28; d_call: -; j_call: TRBJ2-7; cdr3_nt: TGTGCCAGCAGTTTATTGCAACGGGATGGTGTGTACTTC; cdr3_aa: CASSLLQRDGVYF
clone_size: once; v_call: TRBV10-3; d_call: -; j_call: TRBJ2-1; cdr3_nt: TGTGCCACCGAAGGACAGCCCGGGGATGAGCAGTTCTTC; cdr3_aa: CATEGQPGDEQFF
clone_size: once; v_call: TRBV30; d_call: -; j_call: TRBJ1-1; cdr3_nt: TGTGCCTGGGTCAGGATTAATTCGGACACTGAAGCTTTCTTT; cdr3_aa: CAWVRINSDTEAFF
clone_size: -; v_call: TRBV28; d_call: TRBD1; j_call: TRBJ1-5; cdr3_nt: TGTGCCAGCAGTTCGGGACAGGGGGGAAATCAGCCCCAGCATTTT; cdr3_aa: CASSSGQGGNQPQHF
clone_size: few; v_call: TRBV30; d_call: -; j_call: TRBJ1-1; cdr3_nt: TGTGCCTGGAGTAGAGAGAACACTGAAGCTTTCTTT; cdr3_aa: CAWSRENTEAFF
clone_size: -; v_call: TRBV19; d_call: -; j_call: TRBJ1-2; cdr3_nt: TGTGCCAGTACCCCGAGCTTCTATGGCTACACCTTC; cdr3_aa: CASTPSFYGYTF